This TCR beta chain was sequenced in a study of blood T cell repertoires in COVID-19. For the study at large: Both acute and convalescent COVID-19 samples were obtained from the United States, Italy and Spain. In each case, the material was cDNA or gDNA derived from T cells, B-cell-depleted T cells, or PBMCs.

In the original processing: Using reference gene primer amplification, nucleated cell counts were estimated. The protocol was immunoSEQ multiplex PCR, while the TCRdb copy is restricted to in-frame clones and leaves out a portion. V, J and clone size were drawn from that table, and D and trimming were deduced from the DNA. Here the sample spans around 200,000 clones, roughly nine tenths being singletons. Trimming shortened V by 8 bases and J by 6 bases, and 22 bases separated the two germline ends. From germline, CDR1 is LNHDA and CDR2 SQIVND (reference sequence). This CDR3 has 16 amino acids. Material: peripheral blood. This sequence was found in a woman in her late teens or twenties who had recovered from COVID-19. The V call is TRBV19, the J call TRBJ2-2, with a tentative D call TRBD2 (5 bases). The CDR3 loop is CASCPRRGSGAGELFF. CDR3 nucleotides: TGTGCCAGTTGCCCCCGACGTGGGAGTGGGGCCGGGGAGCTGTTTTTT.